This TCR beta chain was sequenced in a study of OX40 agonist ivuxolimab in advanced cancers. V was cut by 0 bases and J by 6 bases, with 10 bases left in between. This CDR3 comprises 14 residues. The germline V gene has CDR1 MNHNS and CDR2 SASEGT. Sequencing used immunoSEQ multiplex PCR; TCRdb keeps in-frame clones, though not all of them. This table holds tens of thousands of clones, 89% found once. The sequence was obtained from an adult with an advanced solid tumor such as melanoma, head and neck, liver or kidney cancer. This chain connects TRBV6-1 to TRBJ2-3, with D tentatively TRBD2 (5 bases). The sequenced sample was CD4+ or CD8+ T cells sorted from blood, obtained in a trial of the OX40 agonist ivuxolimab. CDR3 amino acids: CASSEAGVRDTQYF. Here the CDR3 DNA reads TGTGCCAGCAGTGAAGCGGGAGTACGGGATACGCAGTATTTT.